A selection of T cell receptor beta chains follows, all from one sample in a study of OX40 agonist ivuxolimab in advanced cancers. Data came from immunoSEQ multiplex PCR; TCRdb stores just in-frame clones and leaves some out. The sample shows tens of thousands of clones, 90% to 95% of them seen only once. Sequencing was performed on CD4+ or CD8+ T cells sorted from blood, taken in a trial of the OX40 agonist ivuxolimab. These receptors were taken from an adult with an advanced solid tumor such as melanoma, head and neck, liver or kidney cancer. CDR3s leave out the opening cysteine and the closing phenylalanine or tryptophan. A D gene is named only where the DNA matches it firmly. A clone size is listed for some rows: how often the clone was seen (once, few, many), or a class if it is expanded.

j_gene,d_gene,len,v_gene,abundance,CDR3aa
TRBJ2-2,-,16,TRBV2,-,ASSELIRLGFNTGELF
TRBJ2-2,-,12,TRBV27,-,ASTGVAETGELF
TRBJ2-1,TRBD2,13,TRBV19,-,ASSIFAGDLNEQF
TRBJ1-2,TRBD1,12,TRBV27,-,ASSFSGGWDGYT
TRBJ2-5,-,9,TRBV20-1,-,SARSTQPQY
TRBJ1-1,-,10,TRBV30,few,ACRASGTEAF
TRBJ1-4,-,14,TRBV7-9,-,ASSPIEGHPNEKLF
TRBJ1-5,-,14,TRBV4-3,-,ASSQDSGRDNQPQH
TRBJ1-1,-,12,TRBV5-4,-,ASSLTPMNTEAF
TRBJ1-1,-,9,TRBV6-6,-,ASSLGPEAF
TRBJ1-1,-,12,TRBV5-1,-,ASSLAVGSTEAF
TRBJ2-1,TRBD2,14,TRBV4-1,-,ASSPYALAGVGEQF
TRBJ2-7,TRBD1,13,TRBV28,-,ASSPRQGNLYEQY
TRBJ2-1,-,13,TRBV15,-,ATSRRLEPYNEQF
TRBJ2-7,-,11,TRBV28,-,ASQGNPGYEQY
TRBJ2-1,-,9,TRBV5-1,-,ASSLGNEQF
TRBJ2-3,-,11,TRBV19,-,ASSAHGTDTQY
TRBJ1-1,-,13,TRBV27,once,ASSLSWGANTEAF
TRBJ2-7,TRBD2,12,TRBV15,-,ATSSGGGDYEQY
TRBJ2-5,TRBD1,15,TRBV7-6,-,ASSFYTQTGYQETQY
TRBJ2-1,-,14,TRBV2,-,ASRLTPGTSYNEQF
TRBJ2-7,TRBD1,13,TRBV18,-,ASSQERTGINEQY
TRBJ1-3,-,11,TRBV30,-,AWNPFGENTIY
TRBJ2-5,-,13,TRBV7-3,-,ASSLFGERGETQY
TRBJ1-1,-,15,TRBV7-9,once,ASSSYWTAGLGTEAF
TRBJ2-3,TRBD2,14,TRBV14,-,ASSQGPSGSVDTQY
TRBJ1-1,-,13,TRBV4-2,-,ASSQEPTANTEAF
TRBJ1-2,TRBD1,15,TRBV27,-,ASGPTGQGALNYGYT
TRBJ1-2,TRBD1,10,TRBV7-9,-,ASSLTGNGYT
TRBJ2-1,TRBD2,16,TRBV7-3,-,ASSITSGGASGYNEQF
TRBJ1-1,-,11,TRBV27,-,ASSWGVNTEAF
TRBJ2-1,-,14,TRBV27,-,ASSSGNLGPYNEQF
TRBJ1-2,TRBD1,12,TRBV18,-,ASSQLDRDWGYT
TRBJ1-5,TRBD1,16,TRBV27,-,ASSLSGTGDYSNQPQH
TRBJ2-6,TRBD1,14,TRBV6-1,-,ASSDRQGSGANVLT
TRBJ2-1,-,11,TRBV6-1,-,ASIQWAGNEQF
TRBJ2-7,-,10,TRBV29-1,-,SVEVGSYEQY
TRBJ2-1,TRBD2,13,TRBV27,-,ASIPWTSGRGEQF
TRBJ2-2,TRBD2,13,TRBV27,-,ASSLLAGGTGELF